The 27 T cell receptor beta chains listed next were all sequenced from one sample in a study of human T cells and chemical hapten exposure. TCRdb called the RACE reads again in MiXCR, with one record for every CDR3 protein. The table includes approximately 400,000 distinct CDR3 sequences, 4% to 6% detected once. The sample's time point: pre-sensitization, week 0. Treatment reported: therapeutic diphenylcyclopropenone sensitization with weekly scalp DPC. The source was whole blood, collected in connection with sensitization to the hapten diphenylcyclopropenone (DPC). The receptors come from a woman aged 45 to 65 with alopecia areata. Some clones in this sample may be carry-over from other donors' samples.

This clonotype has ten or more counts. V usage is TRBV5-6 and J usage is TRBJ2-5; D ambiguous. The V gene's germline CDR1 is SGHDT and CDR2 YYEEEE. Deletions cut 4 bases from V and 0 bases from J, with 13 bases between. The CDR3 is made up of 15 amino acids. The CDR3: CASSPMTEYQETQYF. In DNA form, the CDR3 reads TGTGCCAGCAGCCCGATGACTGAGTACCAAGAGACCCAGTACTTC. The complete variable domain, with remaining parts taken from reference TRBV5-6 and TRBJ2-5, reads DAGVTQSPTHLIKTRGQQVTLRCSPKSGHDTVSWYQQALGQGPQFIFQYYEEEERQRGNFPDRFSGHQFPNYSSELNVNALLLGDSALYLCASSPMTEYQETQYFGPGTRLLVL.

The table lists this clonotype with many counts. J is TRBJ1-5 and V is TRBV29-1; D may be TRBD1 (6 bases). Between the trimmed V and J ends, which lost 4 bases and 1 base, there was a span of 8 bases. The CDR3 runs to 13 residues. The germline V gene has CDR1 SQVTM and CDR2 ANQGSEA. CDR3 in DNA: TGCAGCGTTGCCACAGGGAGCAATCAGCCCCAGCATTTT. Its translation is CSVATGSNQPQHF.

This clonotype was found a few times. The rearrangement uses TRBV9 and TRBJ1-4; D is perhaps TRBD1 (5 bases). Germline CDR1 reads SGDLS; CDR2 reads YYNGEE. Trimming took 4 bases from V and 0 from J, leaving 10 bases between them. The CDR3 has 15 residues. Here the CDR3 reads CASSPETATNEKLFF. CDR3 DNA sequence: TGTGCCAGCAGCCCCGAGACAGCAACTAATGAAAAACTGTTTTTT.

This clonotype was seen only a few times. This sequence joins TRBV25-1 and TRBJ1-2; D gene ambiguous. The CDR3 consists of 14 residues. Germline lookup yields CDR1 MGHDK and CDR2 SYGVNS. Trimming removed 4 bases at V and 6 bases at J, with 15 bases between. The CDR3 DNA is TGTGCCAGCAGTGGGGGTGTCGAGGCGAATGGCTACACCTTC. Amino acids: CASSGGVEANGYTF.

This clonotype was counted only a few times. This chain connects TRBV7-8 to TRBJ1-1; D unresolved. With 1 base removed from V and 0 bases from J, the gap between germline ends came to 9 bases. This CDR3 spans 15 amino acids. The germline gives CDR1 SGHVS, CDR2 FQNEAQ. The CDR3 loop is CASSLVIHLNTEAFF. Here the CDR3 DNA reads TGTGCCAGCAGCTTAGTCATACACCTGAACACTGAAGCTTTCTTT.

This clonotype was observed at least ten times. This chain links TRBV11-2 with TRBJ1-5, with 7 positions matching TRBD1. CDR1 is SGHAT and CDR2 is FQNNGV in the germline V gene. Trimming at V came to 5 bases and at J to 5 bases, leaving 6 bases not matched to a gene. This CDR3 has 14 amino acids. The CDR3, as DNA: TGTGCCAGCAGCCCTGGACAGGCAGATCAGCCCCAGCATTTT. Protein product: CASSPGQADQPQHF. Complete variable domain (other parts from reference TRBV11-2 and TRBJ1-5): EAGVAQSPRYKIIEKRQSVAFWCNPISGHATLYWYQQILGQGPKLLIQFQNNGVVDDSQLPKDRFSAERLKGVDSTLKIQPAKLEDSAVYLCASSPGQADQPQHFGDGTRLSIL.

The gene calls are TRBV13 and TRBJ2-5; D remains unclear. CDR1 and CDR2 (germline): PRHDT, FYEKMQ (reference sequence). This CDR3 is 14 amino acids long. V lost 1 base and J 2 bases, leaving 8 bases between the germline ends. CDR3 amino acids: CASSLEGFQETQYF. The DNA for the CDR3 is TGTGCCAGCAGCTTAGAAGGGTTTCAAGAGACCCAGTACTTC.

This clonotype was seen repeatedly, ten times or more. The chain carries TRBV27 and TRBJ1-1; 7 nucleotides line up with TRBD1. This CDR3 is 17 amino acids long. Per germline, CDR1 MNHEY and CDR2 SMNVEV (reference sequence). J lost 0 bases, V lost 5 bases, and 12 bases had no gene match. The CDR3 region has the DNA TGTGCCAGCAGTCCCATCCGACAGGGAGGGATGAACACTGAAGCTTTCTTT. Its protein product is CASSPIRQGGMNTEAFF.

V usage is TRBV9 and J usage is TRBJ2-3; 8 bases line up with TRBD2. Germline CDR1 reads SGDLS; CDR2 reads YYNGEE. J was trimmed by 0 bases and V by 6 bases; bases with no gene match: 3. There are 14 residues in the CDR3. The CDR3: CASNGGDSTDTQYF. In DNA, the CDR3 is TGTGCCAGCAACGGGGGGGACAGCACAGATACGCAGTATTTT.

This clonotype was detected a few times. The CDR3 region has the DNA TGTGCCAGCAGCCAAGATTTCGACCCCTACGAGCAGTACTTC. It is translated as CASSQDFDPYEQYF. The chain uses TRBV4-2 and TRBJ2-7; no firm D call. The CDR3 spans 14 residues. CDR1 and CDR2 (germline): LGHNA, YNFKEQ. Trimming cost V 0 bases and J 2 bases, with 8 bases left between them.

The table lists this clonotype with many counts. The chain joins TRBV6-6 to TRBJ1-1; unclear D gene. CDR1 and CDR2 from the germline V gene are MNHNY and SVGAGI (reference sequence). V was clipped by 5 bases and J by 0 bases, with 13 bases between them. The CDR3 loop spans 15 amino acids. CDR3 sequence: CASSNLGGVNTEAFF. Written as DNA, the CDR3 is TGTGCCAGCAGTAATCTTGGCGGAGTGAACACTGAAGCTTTCTTT.

This clonotype was detected only a few times. The V and J genes are TRBV2 and TRBJ1-5; 11 nucleotides agree with TRBD1. Trimming removed 10 bases from V and 7 bases from J; junction bases left unmatched: 12. The germline V gene has CDR1 SNHLY and CDR2 FYNNEI. The CDR3 totals 15 residues. The CDR3 spells CATSEDRGHQQPQHF. DNA for the CDR3: TGTGCCACCTCAGAGGACAGGGGGCATCAGCAGCCCCAGCATTTT.

This clonotype was observed at least ten times. V gene TRBV5-1 combines with J gene TRBJ2-1; 7 bases align to TRBD1. Trimming removed 4 bases from V and 7 bases from J; junction bases left unmatched: 14. This CDR3 has 16 residues. CDR1 SGHRS and CDR2 YFSETQ come from the germline V gene. The CDR3 loop is CASSDKVRGLANEQFF. As DNA, the CDR3 is TGCGCCAGCAGCGACAAGGTTAGGGGGCTAGCAAATGAGCAGTTCTTC.

This clonotype was recorded many times. J is TRBJ2-1 and V is TRBV6-4; a weak D match, TRBD2 (6 bases). Germline assignment: CDR1 MRHNA and CDR2 SNTAGT. The germline V and J ends were trimmed by 5 bases and 9 bases, with 14 bases remaining between them. The CDR3 is 13 amino acids. The CDR3 is CASSPRGRGEQFF. The CDR3 bases are TGTGCCAGCAGTCCGCGGGGTAGGGGTGAGCAGTTCTTC.

This clonotype was seen at least ten times. This rearrangement joins TRBV28 to TRBJ1-2, with D hard to call. The germline CDR1 and CDR2 sequences are MDHEN and SYDVKM. This CDR3 is built from 12 residues. V gave up 3 bases and J gave up 3 bases, with 5 bases separating them. The CDR3 region is CASSLDDYGYTF. The CDR3 DNA sequence: TGTGCCAGCAGTTTGGACGACTATGGCTACACCTTC.

About this clonotype itself: The junction differs from germline at one of its ends, possibly a read error. The genes are TRBV20-1 and TRBJ2-5, with 8 bases matching TRBD1. Germline V gives CDR1 DFQATT, CDR2 SNEGSKA (reference sequence). The CDR3 sequence is 11 residues long. The CDR3 region has the DNA TGCAGTGCTGGGGACAGGCAGGGTCGGCACTTC. Its protein product is CSAGDRQGRHF.

This clonotype was counted a few times. The CDR3: CSVEGTKEEQYF. Here the CDR3 DNA reads TGCAGCGTTGAAGGGACAAAAGAAGAGCAGTACTTC. The rearrangement uses TRBV29-1 and TRBJ2-7; a weak D match, TRBD1 (5 bases). Germline values: CDR1 SQVTM, CDR2 ANQGSEA. The CDR3 is made up of 12 amino acids. V was pared by 1 base and J by 7 bases, with 11 bases between.

This clonotype was picked up many times. This chain connects TRBV29-1 to TRBJ1-4; D gene ambiguous. The CDR3 consists of 14 residues. Germline values: CDR1 SQVTM, CDR2 ANQGSEA. V was shortened by 6 bases and J by 8 bases, with 19 bases between the two germline ends. DNA of the CDR3: TGCAGCGTGGTAAAGGAGGAGGCCGGGGAAAAACTGTTTTTT. Its translation is CSVVKEEAGEKLFF.

This CDR3 reads CASTHRGGMRGTEAFF. CDR3 bases: TGTGCCAGCACCCACAGGGGGGGGATGCGTGGCACTGAAGCTTTCTTT. This chain connects TRBV6-2 or TRBV6-3 to TRBJ1-1; the match to TRBD1 covers 8 bases. Trimming took 7 bases from V and 4 from J; bases not matched to a gene: 14. The CDR3 totals 16 residues. Germline values: CDR1 MNHEY, CDR2 SVGEGT.

This clonotype has a handful of counts. CDR3 protein: CASSADQIHNSPLHF. CDR3 coding DNA: TGTGCCAGCAGTGCTGACCAGATTCATAATTCACCCCTCCACTTT. The chain combines TRBV2 with TRBJ1-6; no firm D call. Germline CDR1 is SNHLY and CDR2 is FYNNEI. The CDR3 is 15 residues long. V shed 4 bases and J shed 5 bases, with 12 bases lying between them.

This clonotype was recorded a few times. The chain has TRBV29-1 and TRBJ2-7; D might be TRBD1 (6 bases). Per the germline V gene, CDR1 is SQVTM and CDR2 is ANQGSEA. This CDR3 is 12 amino acids long. The V gene lost 6 bases and the J gene lost 2 bases, with 11 bases spanning the gap. The CDR3 sequence is CSVQTGAYEQYF. In DNA, the CDR3 is TGCAGCGTGCAGACAGGCGCCTACGAGCAGTACTTC.

This clonotype has just a few counts. The J gene is TRBJ2-3, the V gene TRBV6-1; 9 bases align to TRBD2. The CDR3 is made up of 14 amino acids. Germline loops: CDR1 MNHNS, CDR2 SASEGT. J was trimmed by 4 bases and V by 8 bases; bases with no gene match: 7. Written as DNA, the CDR3 is TGTGCCAGCTCCTCGGCGGGAGGGCCAGATACGCAGTATTTT. This codes for CASSSAGGPDTQYF.

The table lists this clonotype with many counts. The J gene is TRBJ2-3, the V gene TRBV20-1; D is perhaps TRBD1 (6 bases). The CDR3 runs 14 residues. The V and J ends lost 5 bases and 4 bases respectively, with 16 bases between them. Germline V CDR1 and CDR2: DFQATT, SNEGSKA (reference sequence). CDR3 coding DNA: TGCAGTGCTTCCAAACAGGGTAGGGCAGATACGCAGTATTTT. Translated: CSASKQGRADTQYF.

This clonotype was seen many times. The J gene is TRBJ2-1, the V gene TRBV9, with 10 bases aligning to TRBD2. CDR1 and CDR2 from the germline V gene are SGDLS and YYNGEE. This CDR3 comprises 14 residues. V dropped 0 bases and J dropped 9; count of bases not matched to a gene: 3. The CDR3 protein is CASSVGAGGIEQFF. DNA of the CDR3: TGTGCCAGCAGCGTAGGAGCGGGAGGGATTGAGCAGTTCTTC. The full variable domain, with the rest looked up from reference TRBV9 and TRBJ2-1, is DSGVTQTPKHLITATGQRVTLRCSPRSGDLSVYWYQQSLDQGLQFLIQYYNGEERAKGNILERFSAQQFPDLHSELNLSSLELGDSALYFCASSVGAGGIEQFFGPGTRLTVL.

This clonotype was detected only a few times. The J gene is TRBJ1-2, the V gene TRBV7-9; D is unclear. V was pared by 4 bases and J by 3 bases, with 9 bases between. CDR1 is SEHNR and CDR2 is FQNEAQ in the germline V gene (reference sequence). This CDR3 is 13 amino acids long. The DNA for the CDR3 is TGTGCCAGCAGCTCCACAGTCTACTATGGCTACACCTTC. Amino acid sequence: CASSSTVYYGYTF.

This clonotype was found many times. This chain joins TRBV29-1 and TRBJ2-7; 8 nucleotides agree with TRBD1. Germline trimming cut 4 bases from V and 0 bases from J; bases unmatched to any gene: 2. There are 13 residues in the CDR3. The germline V gene has CDR1 SQVTM and CDR2 ANQGSEA. DNA for the CDR3: TGCAGCGTTGCAGGGGGCTACTCCTACGAGCAGTACTTC. This sequence encodes CSVAGGYSYEQYF.

J is TRBJ1-3 and V is TRBV4-2, with TRBD1 as a possible D gene (6 bases). Germline lookup yields CDR1 LGHNA and CDR2 YNFKEQ. The V end was cut by 0 bases, the J end by 4 bases, with 13 bases between. This CDR3 region has 16 residues. The CDR3 nucleotides read TGTGCCAGCAGCCAAGATTCAGGGGTCTCCGGAAACACCATATATTTT. It is translated as CASSQDSGVSGNTIYF.